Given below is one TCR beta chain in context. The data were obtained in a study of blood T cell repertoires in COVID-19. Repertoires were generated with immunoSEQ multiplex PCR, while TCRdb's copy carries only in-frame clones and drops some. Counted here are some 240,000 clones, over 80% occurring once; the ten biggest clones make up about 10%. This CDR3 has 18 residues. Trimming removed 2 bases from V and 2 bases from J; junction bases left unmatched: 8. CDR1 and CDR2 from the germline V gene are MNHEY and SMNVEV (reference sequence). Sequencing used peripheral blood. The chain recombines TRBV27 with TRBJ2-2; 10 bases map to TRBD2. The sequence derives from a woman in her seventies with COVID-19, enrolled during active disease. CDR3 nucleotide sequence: TGTGCCAGCAGTTTACTATTAGCGGGAGGAATCAACACCGGGGAGCTGTTTTTT. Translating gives CASSLLLAGGINTGELFF.